The rows below give T cell receptor beta chains drawn from one sample of a study of blood T cell repertoires in COVID-19. Sequencing used immunoSEQ multiplex PCR; TCRdb keeps in-frame clones, though not all of them. The table has about 180,000 clones, around four fifths seen once. The sequencing input was peripheral blood. The receptors derive from a woman in her fifties or sixties with acute or convalescent COVID-19. CDR3s include the opening cysteine and the closing phenylalanine or tryptophan. Fields, in order: J gene, V gene, clone size, D gene, CDR3 DNA, CDR3 protein. The D gene is left open where the match is weak. Not every row has a clone size; where given, it reads once, few, many or a size class.

j_gene: TRBJ2-7
v_gene: TRBV24-1
abundance: .
d_gene: TRBD1
CDR3nt: TGTGCCACCAGCAAGACAGGGACCTACGAGCAGTACTTC
CDR3aa: CATSKTGTYEQYF

j_gene: TRBJ1-5
v_gene: TRBV6-6
abundance: .
d_gene: TRBD1
CDR3nt: TGTGCCAGCAGCCAGGGGGACAGGGTAGGCAATCAGCCCCAGCATTTT
CDR3aa: CASSQGDRVGNQPQHF

j_gene: TRBJ1-4
v_gene: TRBV4-2
abundance: .
d_gene: TRBD1
CDR3nt: TGTGCCAGCAGCCTTGGAGGGGGCCGGAATGAAAAACTGTTTTTT
CDR3aa: CASSLGGGRNEKLFF

j_gene: TRBJ1-1
v_gene: TRBV5-1
abundance: .
d_gene: TRBD1
CDR3nt: TGCGCCAGCAGCTTGGCAGGGGGCCCGAACACTGAAGCTTTCTTT
CDR3aa: CASSLAGGPNTEAFF

j_gene: TRBJ1-2
v_gene: TRBV11-2
abundance: .
d_gene: TRBD1
CDR3nt: TGTGCCAGCAGCCGGCAGGGGGCTGTGATCTATGGCTACACCTTC
CDR3aa: CASSRQGAVIYGYTF

j_gene: TRBJ2-7
v_gene: TRBV19
abundance: .
d_gene: TRBD1
CDR3nt: TGTGCCAGTAGTATGCCCGGGGACAGGAATACGGAGCAGTACTTC
CDR3aa: CASSMPGDRNTEQYF

j_gene: TRBJ1-5
v_gene: TRBV19
abundance: .
d_gene: TRBD1
CDR3nt: TGTGCCACAGACAGGGGAGGACAGCCCCAGCATTTT
CDR3aa: CATDRGGQPQHF

j_gene: TRBJ1-1
v_gene: TRBV4-3
abundance: .
d_gene: TRBD1
CDR3nt: TGCGCCAGCAGCCACCTCCTCCCAGGGACAGGAGAGTGGACTGAAGCTTTCTTT
CDR3aa: CASSHLLPGTGEWTEAFF

j_gene: TRBJ1-5
v_gene: TRBV6-2/TRBV6-3
abundance: .
d_gene: TRBD1
CDR3nt: TGTGCCAGCAGTAAGGACCGGGACAGGGGAGGACAGCCCCAGCATTTT
CDR3aa: CASSKDRDRGGQPQHF

j_gene: TRBJ1-6
v_gene: TRBV28
abundance: .
d_gene: .
CDR3nt: TGTGCCAGCAGCCCCTTGGGGGCCGGGGTCGGTAATTCACCCCTCCACTTT
CDR3aa: CASSPLGAGVGNSPLHF

j_gene: TRBJ2-1
v_gene: TRBV9
abundance: .
d_gene: .
CDR3nt: TGTGCCAGCAGCGCAGTACAAGATACGGGCTACAATGAGCAGTTCTTC
CDR3aa: CASSAVQDTGYNEQFF

j_gene: TRBJ2-1
v_gene: TRBV19
abundance: few
d_gene: TRBD2
CDR3nt: TGTGCCAGTAGTATGGCTAGCGGGGGGGCCCCCAATGAGCAGTTCTTC
CDR3aa: CASSMASGGAPNEQFF

j_gene: TRBJ1-4
v_gene: TRBV7-2
abundance: .
d_gene: TRBD1
CDR3nt: TGTGCCAGCAGCCCTCAGACAGGGCGTGAAAAACTGTTTTTT
CDR3aa: CASSPQTGREKLFF

j_gene: TRBJ2-2
v_gene: TRBV3-1/TRBV3-2
abundance: .
d_gene: .
CDR3nt: TGTGCCAGCAGCCCCCCGGGAAGAGAAAACACCGGGGAGCTGTTTTTT
CDR3aa: CASSPPGRENTGELFF

j_gene: TRBJ1-4
v_gene: TRBV18
abundance: .
d_gene: .
CDR3nt: TGTGCCAGCTCACCATTATTATCTAATGAAAAACTGTTTTTT
CDR3aa: CASSPLLSNEKLFF

j_gene: TRBJ2-7
v_gene: TRBV5-1
abundance: .
d_gene: .
CDR3nt: TGCGCCAGCAGCTCCGGAGGGACAGCCTACGAGCAGTACTTC
CDR3aa: CASSSGGTAYEQYF

j_gene: TRBJ1-2
v_gene: TRBV5-6
abundance: .
d_gene: TRBD1
CDR3nt: TGTGCCAGCAGGTTTACTACAGGGGGCGCTCGCTATGGCTACACCTTC
CDR3aa: CASRFTTGGARYGYTF

j_gene: TRBJ1-3
v_gene: TRBV10-3
abundance: .
d_gene: TRBD1
CDR3nt: TGTGCCATCAGTGAGGGGACAGGGCCCTTCTCTGGAAACACCATATATTTT
CDR3aa: CAISEGTGPFSGNTIYF

j_gene: TRBJ1-4
v_gene: TRBV5-1
abundance: .
d_gene: TRBD1
CDR3nt: TGCGCCAGCAGCACCGGGACAGGCGAAGAAAAACTGTTTTTT
CDR3aa: CASSTGTGEEKLFF

j_gene: TRBJ1-2
v_gene: TRBV28
abundance: .
d_gene: TRBD1
CDR3nt: TGTGCCAGCAGTTTTGGTGGGACAGAGAACTATGGCTACACCTTC
CDR3aa: CASSFGGTENYGYTF

j_gene: TRBJ2-5
v_gene: TRBV7-2
abundance: .
d_gene: .
CDR3nt: TGTGCCAGCAGCCTTGGAAAGGAGGAGACCCAGTACTTC
CDR3aa: CASSLGKEETQYF

j_gene: TRBJ2-7
v_gene: TRBV28
abundance: .
d_gene: TRBD2
CDR3nt: TGTGCCAGCAGTTTCCCGCCTAGCGGGGGAGAGAACGAGCAGTACTTC
CDR3aa: CASSFPPSGGENEQYF

j_gene: TRBJ2-7
v_gene: TRBV12-2
abundance: .
d_gene: .
CDR3nt: TGTGCAAGTCGCTTAGAAGGCCAGGGGGCGTACGAGCAGTACTTC
CDR3aa: CASRLEGQGAYEQYF

j_gene: TRBJ1-2
v_gene: TRBV27
abundance: .
d_gene: TRBD1
CDR3nt: TGTGCCAGCAGTTTTGAGGGGGACAGCTATGGCTACACCTTC
CDR3aa: CASSFEGDSYGYTF

j_gene: TRBJ1-4
v_gene: TRBV19
abundance: .
d_gene: TRBD1
CDR3nt: TGTGCCAGTAGTCCGACGACAGGGCTGAATGAAAAACTGTTTTTT
CDR3aa: CASSPTTGLNEKLFF

j_gene: TRBJ1-1
v_gene: TRBV10-3
abundance: .
d_gene: .
CDR3nt: TGTGCCATCAATCCGGGACTACAGAACACTGAAGCTTTCTTT
CDR3aa: CAINPGLQNTEAFF

j_gene: TRBJ1-1
v_gene: TRBV7-2
abundance: .
d_gene: .
CDR3nt: TGTGCCAGCAGCCCTTTCCACGGCACTGAAGCTTTCTTT
CDR3aa: CASSPFHGTEAFF

j_gene: TRBJ2-3
v_gene: TRBV18
abundance: .
d_gene: .
CDR3nt: TGTGCCAGCTCATCGGGGAAGCGTAGTATGACAGATACGCAGTATTTT
CDR3aa: CASSSGKRSMTDTQYF

j_gene: TRBJ1-1
v_gene: TRBV7-2
abundance: .
d_gene: TRBD1
CDR3nt: TGTGCCAGCAGCTGGGGACAGGGAACGGGTACTGAAGCTTTCTTT
CDR3aa: CASSWGQGTGTEAFF

j_gene: TRBJ1-2
v_gene: TRBV2
abundance: .
d_gene: TRBD1
CDR3nt: TGTGCCAGCAGTGGGGACAGCTATGGCTACACCTTC
CDR3aa: CASSGDSYGYTF

j_gene: TRBJ1-1
v_gene: TRBV30
abundance: .
d_gene: .
CDR3nt: TGTGCCTATAACCGACAGAACACTGAAGCTTTCTTT
CDR3aa: CAYNRQNTEAFF

j_gene: TRBJ1-4
v_gene: TRBV2
abundance: .
d_gene: TRBD1
CDR3nt: TGTGCCAGCAGTTTGACAGGGGGCCCTAATGAAAAACTGTTTTTT
CDR3aa: CASSLTGGPNEKLFF

j_gene: TRBJ1-2
v_gene: TRBV2
abundance: .
d_gene: TRBD1
CDR3nt: TGTGCCAGCAGTACAGGGGGAAGCTATGGCTACACCTTC
CDR3aa: CASSTGGSYGYTF

j_gene: TRBJ2-5
v_gene: TRBV7-2
abundance: once
d_gene: .
CDR3nt: TGTGCCAGCAGCCCCTCAGAGACCCAGTACTTC
CDR3aa: CASSPSETQYF